This TCR beta chain was sequenced in a study of blood T cell repertoires in COVID-19. Participant age was roughly 18 to 95 years, and participants resided in approximately 24 US areas. Before being deemed recovered, Cohort 3 donors had two negative PCRs, clearance, or symptom resolution. The junction had 7 bases not matched to a gene; V was cut back by 4 bases and J by 4 bases. The length of the CDR3 is 17 residues. Germline lookup yields CDR1 MNHEY and CDR2 SMNVEV (reference sequence). Only in-frame clones appear in the TCRdb table, and some are missing; sequencing was by immunoSEQ multiplex PCR. The repertoire holds 350,000 to 450,000 clones, with 85% to 90% as singletons.

The chain carries TRBV27 and TRBJ2-2; 12 bases agree with TRBD2. This receptor was taken from a man between 25 and 39 years old who had recovered from COVID-19. Sequencing was done on a sample of PBMCs or T cells enriched from blood (not recorded which). The CDR3 DNA sequence: TGTGCCAGCAGTTCCCTCCTACTAGCGGGGGGCACCGGGGAGCTGTTTTTT. As protein: CASSSLLLAGGTGELFF.